The 25 T cell receptor beta chains in this list originate from one sample, sequenced in a study of blood T cell repertoires in COVID-19 (dated by TCRdb to between 2020 and 2021). Library preparation used the immunoSEQ multiplex PCR assay. TCRdb retrieved this table from immuneACCESS and kept in-frame rearrangements only. Not all clones are present; in checked studies, unresolved V genes account for under half, and no reason is known for the remainder. Present in this sample are around 130,000 clones, 80% to 90% of which were seen just once. Clones ranked in the top ten supply 25% to 30% of the sample. Source material: peripheral blood. The source of these receptors is a man in his 70s with active or convalescent COVID-19.

V gene TRBV12-3 or TRBV12-4 combines with J gene TRBJ2-7; D is unresolved. The length of the CDR3 is 12 residues. The V end was cut by 6 bases, the J end by 2 bases, with 8 bases between. The CDR3 is CASSGAAYEQYF. The CDR3 bases are TGTGCCAGCAGCGGAGCCGCCTACGAGCAGTACTTC.

V and J are TRBV28 and TRBJ2-1; 8 bases map to TRBD2. Trimming at V came to 3 bases and at J to 2 bases, leaving 9 bases not matched to a gene. Germline CDR1 and CDR2: MDHEN and SYDVKM. CDR3 size: 17 residues. DNA of the CDR3: TGTGCCAGCAGTTTCTTCCTTCGAGCGGGAGCCTACAATGAGCAGTTCTTC. Translation: CASSFFLRAGAYNEQFF. The variable domain in full, with the rest retrieved from reference TRBV28 and TRBJ2-1, is DVKVTQSSRYLVKRTGEKVFLECVQDMDHENMFWYRQDPGLGLRLIYFSYDVKMKEKGDIPEGYSVSREKKERFSLILESASTNQTSMYLCASSFFLRAGAYNEQFFGPGTRLTVL.

This chain joins TRBV7-2 and TRBJ2-3; 7 bases map to TRBD2. This CDR3 region has 15 residues. Looked up from germline, CDR1 is SGHTA and CDR2 is FQGNSA. V was clipped by 1 base and J by 7 bases; unmatched bases: 8. CDR3 in amino acids: CASSLGAGEQYTQYF. For the CDR3, the DNA is TGTGCCAGCAGCTTAGGGGCGGGAGAACAATATACGCAGTATTTT.

The CDR3 DNA follows: TGTGCCAGCAGCCAAGATCGAGGCACCCGAGGCACCGGGGAGCTGTTTTTT. Its translation is CASSQDRGTRGTGELFF. The rearrangement uses TRBV4-2 and TRBJ2-2; D not resolved. The CDR3 loop spans 17 amino acids. Germline V gene lookup returns CDR1 LGHNA and CDR2 YNFKEQ. Trimming left V 0 bases short and J 4 bases short, with 15 bases between.

The CDR3 DNA reads as TGTGCCAGCAGCGCCGGGACAGGGAACACTGAAGCTTTCTTT. Encoded protein: CASSAGTGNTEAFF. V and J are TRBV9 and TRBJ1-1; TRBD1 matches at 8 bases. V trimming: 3 bases; J trimming: 1 base; junction bases outside the gene matches: 2. Germline V lookup: CDR1 SGDLS, CDR2 YYNGEE. The CDR3 extends over 14 amino acids. Supplemented by reference TRBV9 and TRBJ1-1, the full variable domain reads DSGVTQTPKHLITATGQRVTLRCSPRSGDLSVYWYQQSLDQGLQFLIQYYNGEERAKGNILERFSAQQFPDLHSELNLSSLELGDSALYFCASSAGTGNTEAFFGQGTRLTVV.

The J gene is TRBJ2-3, the V gene TRBV10-3, with 10 positions matching TRBD2. Germline CDR1 ENHRY, CDR2 SYGVKD. Germline trimming cut 5 bases from V and 3 bases from J; bases unmatched to any gene: 11. This CDR3 is built from 17 residues. The CDR3 coding sequence is TGTGCCATCAGTAAATCTGGACTAGCGGATAGAACAGATACGCAGTATTTT. Translation gives CAISKSGLADRTDTQYF.

CDR3 sequence: CASGQDYNSPLHF. The CDR3 coding sequence is TGTGCCAGTGGACAGGATTATAATTCACCCCTCCACTTT. The chain recombines TRBV2 with TRBJ1-6; 7 bases map to TRBD1. The length of the CDR3 is 13 residues. The germline CDR1 and CDR2 sequences are SNHLY and FYNNEI. The J segment lost 4 bases and the V segment lost 9 bases, leaving 3 bases of the junction unmatched.

The V call is TRBV6-5, the J call TRBJ2-1, with 7 positions matching TRBD2. J gave up 9 bases and V 6 bases, and 14 bases lay outside the gene matches. Per the germline V gene, CDR1 is MNHEY and CDR2 is SVGAGI. This CDR3 comprises 15 residues. DNA of the CDR3: TGTGCCAGCAGCCACCTGGTGGGAGGGCCGGGTGAGCAGTTCTTC. This gives the protein CASSHLVGGPGEQFF.

This clone has just one count. The chain carries TRBV20-1 and TRBJ2-5; D gene uncertain. Germline V CDR1 and CDR2: DFQATT, SNEGSKA (reference sequence). Trimming removed 6 bases from V and 11 bases from J, with 13 bases in between. There are 10 residues in the CDR3. CDR3 nucleotides: TGCAGTGCAGAAGCTAGAAATCAGTACTTC. It specifies CSAEARNQYF.

This chain connects TRBV7-9 to TRBJ2-3, with 8 bases aligning to TRBD2. The germline V gene has CDR1 SEHNR and CDR2 FQNEAQ (reference sequence). The CDR3 sequence is 14 residues long. V lost 5 bases, J lost 5 bases, and 6 bases stayed unmatched. In DNA, the CDR3 is TGTGCCAGCAGCCCCCGCACTAGCGGAGATACGCAGTATTTT. Protein: CASSPRTSGDTQYF.

The chain has TRBV30 and TRBJ1-2; D ambiguous. The CDR3 runs to 12 residues. From germline, CDR1 is GTSNPN and CDR2 SVGIG (reference sequence). The V end lost 0 bases, the J end lost 4 bases, and 6 bases lay between the germline ends. This chain's CDR3 is CAWSVRVYGYTF. CDR3 coding DNA: TGTGCCTGGAGTGTACGGGTCTATGGCTACACCTTC. The full variable domain, in which reference TRBV30 and TRBJ1-2 provide the parts outside the CDR3, is SQTIHQWPATLVQPVGSPLSLECTVEGTSNPNLYWYRQAAGRGLQLLFYSVGIGQISSEVPQNLSASRPQDRQFILSSKKLLLSDSGFYLCAWSVRVYGYTFGSGTRLTVV.

The chain employs TRBV6-1 and TRBJ1-6, with D possibly being TRBD1 (5 bases). Germline V gives CDR1 MNHNS, CDR2 SASEGT. Trimming cost V 3 bases and J 8 bases, with 8 bases left between them. The CDR3 runs to 13 residues. CDR3 coding DNA: TGTGCCAGCAGTGATTCGGGGGATTCACCCCTCCACTTT. Its protein is CASSDSGDSPLHF.

This chain uses TRBV2 with TRBJ2-5, with D perhaps TRBD1 (5 bases). The CDR3 has 12 residues. V dropped 6 bases and J dropped 3 bases, with 8 bases sitting between them. The germline CDR1 and CDR2 sequences are SNHLY and FYNNEI. The CDR3 nucleotides are TGTGCCAGCAGACAGGTGAAAGAGACCCAGTACTTC. The encoded protein is CASRQVKETQYF.

V is TRBV10-1 and J is TRBJ2-2, with 12 bases lining up with TRBD2. Germline V gene data show CDR1 as WNHNN and CDR2 as SYGVQD (reference sequence). V was clipped by 9 bases and J by 3 bases; unmatched bases: 14. This CDR3 spans 18 amino acids. CDR3 in amino acids: CARIPTSGRNGDTGELFF. CDR3 nucleotides: TGCGCCAGAATCCCGACTAGCGGGAGAAACGGGGACACCGGGGAGCTGTTTTTT.

The chain couples TRBV10-3 to TRBJ2-7; 7 nucleotides match TRBD1. Trimming at V came to 2 bases and at J to 0 bases, leaving 4 bases not matched to a gene. Germline V gene lookup returns CDR1 ENHRY and CDR2 SYGVKD. The CDR3 has 15 residues. CDR3 sequence: CAISEGAGGSYEQYF. In DNA, the CDR3 is TGTGCCATCAGTGAGGGGGCAGGGGGCTCCTACGAGCAGTACTTC.

V gene TRBV11-3 combines with J gene TRBJ1-5; no clear D gene. Germline V gene lookup returns CDR1 SGHNT and CDR2 YENEEA. V gave up 0 bases and J gave up 7 bases, with 10 bases separating them. This CDR3 has 14 residues. The DNA for the CDR3 is TGTGCCAGCAGCTTAGATCTGGGGAGGCAGCCCCAGCATTTT. Translated: CASSLDLGRQPQHF.

Concerning this clone: A read error may account for a junction end that differs from germline. The gene calls are TRBV7-7 and TRBJ2-6; 12 bases are a match to TRBD1. The CDR3 spans 20 residues. From germline, CDR1 is SSHAT and CDR2 FNYEAQ (reference sequence). CDR3 loop: CASSLGRVGQGASGANVLTF. CDR3 DNA: TGTGCTAGCAGCTTAGGGCGTGTGGGACAGGGGGCCTCTGGGGCCAACGTCCTGACTTTC.

The gene calls are TRBV4-2 and TRBJ2-4; D remains unclear. The germline V gene encodes CDR1 LGHNA and CDR2 YNFKEQ. CDR3 size: 12 residues. Between the trimmed V and J ends, which lost 1 base and 6 bases, there was a span of 4 bases. The chain's CDR3 is CASSQAGNIQYF. CDR3 in DNA: TGTGCCAGCAGCCAAGCCGGAAACATTCAGTACTTC.

The chain joins TRBV7-6 to TRBJ2-2; 10 bases map to TRBD1. Trimming took 1 base from V and 8 from J; bases not matched to a gene: 10. There are 17 residues in the CDR3. Germline loops: CDR1 SGHVS, CDR2 FNYEAQ. The CDR3 nucleotides read TGTGCCAGCAGCTTAGTGCTGCCGGGACAGGGGTCAGGGGAGCTGTTTTTT. It translates to CASSLVLPGQGSGELFF.

This clone appeared a single time. This sequence joins TRBV21-1 and TRBJ1-5; no check of the table's D call, TRBD1, against the DNA was made. TRBV21-1 is deemed a pseudogene. This CDR3 comprises 17 residues. The CDR3 nucleotides are TGTGCCAGCAGCAAAGCGGCGGACAGGATGGGCAATCAGCCCCAGCATTTT. Encoded protein: CASSKAADRMGNQPQHF.

The chain uses TRBV7-2 and TRBJ1-3, with 10 bases lining up with TRBD1. This CDR3 is 16 amino acids long. Germline assignment: CDR1 SGHTA and CDR2 FQGNSA. J lost 2 bases, V lost 5 bases, and 6 bases had no gene match. The CDR3 reads CASSPGGTGAGNTIYF. CDR3 nucleotide sequence: TGTGCCAGCAGCCCGGGCGGGACAGGGGCTGGAAACACCATATATTTT.

The V and J genes are TRBV4-2 and TRBJ2-7; TRBD2 matches at 9 bases. The CDR3 length is 16 residues. Unmatched junction bases numbered 9, after V lost 0 bases and J lost 6 bases. The V gene's germline CDR1 is LGHNA and CDR2 YNFKEQ. The CDR3 sequence is CASSQDLGLAGPEQYF. The CDR3 DNA reads as TGTGCCAGCAGCCAAGATTTAGGTCTAGCGGGACCCGAGCAGTACTTC.

V gene TRBV19 combines with J gene TRBJ2-1; 13 positions agree with TRBD2. Germline CDR1 LNHDA, CDR2 SQIVND (reference sequence). The length of the CDR3 is 20 residues. With V trimmed by 5 bases and J by 0 bases, 13 bases remained unmatched. DNA of the CDR3: TGTGCCAGTAGTCCAGGACTAGCGGGAGTTGGGCCAAGCTCCTACAATGAGCAGTTCTTC. It is translated as CASSPGLAGVGPSSYNEQFF.

The CDR3 is CASSIGQGPYNEQFF. CDR3 DNA: TGTGCCAGCAGCATTGGACAGGGTCCGTACAATGAGCAGTTCTTC. The chain links TRBV9 to TRBJ2-1, with 8 positions matching TRBD1. Germline loops: CDR1 SGDLS, CDR2 YYNGEE. Germline trimming cut 4 bases from V and 4 bases from J; bases unmatched to any gene: 7. This CDR3 spans 15 amino acids.

This sequence joins TRBV27 and TRBJ2-5, with a weak D call TRBD1 (6 bases). The V end was cut by 3 bases, the J end by 2 bases, with 10 bases between. The CDR3 contains 14 residues. Germline loops: CDR1 MNHEY, CDR2 SMNVEV (reference sequence). CDR3 sequence reads: CASSFGQRQETQYF. In nucleotides, the CDR3 is TGTGCCAGCAGTTTTGGACAGAGACAAGAGACCCAGTACTTC.